Listed here are 20 T cell receptor beta chains from one sample, sequenced in a study of blood T cell repertoires in COVID-19 (dated by TCRdb to the early 2020s). The library was built by means of the immunoSEQ multiplex PCR assay. Here the immuneACCESS table is served through TCRdb, limited to in-frame sequences with V and J called. Missing clones are a known gap in these copies; in checked studies unresolved V genes cover under half, and the rest lacks a known reason. The sample table records around 190,000 clones; about 88% of these occur just once. Jointly, the top ten make up roughly a sixth of the sample. Sequenced sample: peripheral blood. The source is a man aged 50 to 59 with COVID-19, enrolled during active disease.

This chain links TRBV5-8 with TRBJ1-1, with D maybe TRBD1 (5 bases). The CDR3 runs to 16 residues. The germline V gene encodes CDR1 SGHTS and CDR2 YDEGEE. Trimming removed 0 bases from V and 1 base from J, with 13 bases in between. This CDR3 reads CASSLATGQQNTEAFF. CDR3 coding DNA: TGTGCCAGCAGCTTGGCCACCGGACAACAGAACACTGAAGCTTTCTTT. Combining the CDR3 with reference TRBV5-8 and TRBJ1-1 gives the whole variable domain EAGVTQSPTHLIKTRGQQATLRCSPISGHTSVYWYQQALGLGLQFLLWYDEGEERNRGNFPPRFSGRQFPNYSSELNVNALELEDSALYLCASSLATGQQNTEAFFGQGTRLTVV.

The chain is built from TRBV5-1 and TRBJ2-5; TRBD2 matches at 9 bases. V lost 7 bases, J lost 5 bases, and 15 bases stayed unmatched. The CDR3 contains 16 residues. Germline assignment: CDR1 SGHRS and CDR2 YFSETQ. The chain's CDR3 is CASRTAAGGPGETQYF. Here the CDR3 DNA reads TGCGCCAGCCGGACGGCGGCGGGGGGGCCGGGGGAGACCCAGTACTTC.

The chain uses TRBV11-2 and TRBJ1-5; D might be TRBD1 (6 bases). Germline CDR1 reads SGHAT; CDR2 reads FQNNGV. This CDR3 spans 13 amino acids. V was pared by 5 bases and J by 5 bases, with 10 bases between. CDR3 DNA: TGTGCCAGCAGCCGGGACACGTATCAGCCCCAGCATTTT. Amino acids: CASSRDTYQPQHF.

The chain couples TRBV5-1 to TRBJ2-1; 10 nucleotides align to TRBD2. J gave up 3 bases and V 2 bases, and 5 bases lay outside the gene matches. Germline loops: CDR1 SGHRS, CDR2 YFSETQ. The CDR3 is 16 residues long. The CDR3 here is CASSFSTSGVYNEQFF. CDR3 in DNA: TGCGCCAGCAGCTTCTCCACTAGCGGGGTCTACAATGAGCAGTTCTTC. The full variable domain, with the rest looked up from reference TRBV5-1 and TRBJ2-1, is KAGVTQTPRYLIKTRGQQVTLSCSPISGHRSVSWYQQTPGQGLQFLFEYFSETQRNKGNFPGRFSGRQFSNSRSEMNVSTLELGDSALYLCASSFSTSGVYNEQFFGPGTRLTVL.

The chain recombines TRBV19 with TRBJ2-1, with D perhaps TRBD2 (6 bases). Germline assignment: CDR1 LNHDA and CDR2 SQIVND (reference sequence). This CDR3 contains 16 residues. V was cut by 5 bases and J by 0 bases, with 14 bases left in between. The CDR3 DNA sequence: TGTGCCAGTAGTCGACTAGTTAGTAACTCCTACAATGAGCAGTTCTTC. As protein: CASSRLVSNSYNEQFF.

The chain has TRBV7-2 and TRBJ1-2, with no clear D. The CDR3 covers 13 residues. Germline CDR1 and CDR2: SGHTA and FQGNSA. V gave up 1 base and J gave up 8 bases, with 11 bases separating them. The CDR3 region has the DNA TGTGCCAGCAGCTTAGATTATAACAGCGGCTACACCTTC. This gives the protein CASSLDYNSGYTF.

The chain combines TRBV12-3 or TRBV12-4 with TRBJ2-5; D gene uncertain. V was shortened by 6 bases and J by 4 bases, with 9 bases between the two germline ends. This CDR3 contains 12 residues. CDR3 sequence (DNA): TGTGCCAGCAGGCGATTTGGAGAGACCCAGTACTTC. Amino acids: CASRRFGETQYF.

This clone appeared a few times. The rearrangement links TRBV18 to TRBJ2-5; unclear D gene. The CDR3 extends over 14 amino acids. Germline CDR1 is KGHSH and CDR2 is LQKENI. V lost 1 base and J 2 bases, leaving 8 bases between the germline ends. CDR3 nucleotides: TGTGCCAGCTCACCACGCCAGTTGCAAGAGACCCAGTACTTC. Encoded protein: CASSPRQLQETQYF.

This chain uses TRBV19 with TRBJ2-5; 7 nucleotides line up with TRBD1. In germline, CDR1 is LNHDA, CDR2 SQIVND (reference sequence). The CDR3 has 15 residues. The ends lost 4 bases at V and 0 bases at J; junction bases unmatched: 5. CDR3 DNA: TGTGCCAGTAGTACCCACACAGGGGACCAAGAGACCCAGTACTTC. Its protein is CASSTHTGDQETQYF.

The chain recombines TRBV7-6 with TRBJ2-5, with D perhaps TRBD1 (6 bases). V lost 0 bases to trimming and J lost 4 bases, with 6 bases between them. The germline CDR1 and CDR2 sequences are SGHVS and FNYEAQ. The CDR3 is 13 amino acids. The CDR3 region is CASSLAGGETQYF. DNA of the CDR3: TGTGCCAGCAGCTTAGCAGGGGGAGAGACCCAGTACTTC.

This clone was seen only once. The genes are TRBV12-3 or TRBV12-4 and TRBJ2-3; 8 nucleotides align to TRBD2. V gave up 6 bases and J gave up 4 bases; unmatched junction bases: 3. The CDR3 sequence is 13 residues long. CDR3 in amino acids: CASRLAGPDTQYF. As DNA, the CDR3 is TGTGCCAGCAGGCTAGCGGGTCCAGATACGCAGTATTTT.

V is TRBV5-6 and J is TRBJ1-5, with 7 nucleotides matching TRBD1. This CDR3 is built from 17 residues. The V segment lost 1 base and the J segment 0 bases; nucleotides outside the gene matches: 7. In germline, CDR1 is SGHDT, CDR2 YYEEEE. The CDR3 DNA is TGTGCCAGCAGCTTGTACGACAGGGCCCTTAGCAATCAGCCCCAGCATTTT. It encodes CASSLYDRALSNQPQHF.

This chain connects TRBV19 to TRBJ2-1, with 11 bases aligning to TRBD2. Germline values: CDR1 LNHDA, CDR2 SQIVND (reference sequence). The CDR3 is made up of 18 amino acids. Trimming cost V 2 bases and J 5 bases; bases outside gene matches: 11. CDR3 amino acids: CASSIIAGGLGRDNEQFF. The CDR3 DNA reads as TGTGCCAGTAGTATAATAGCGGGAGGGCTGGGAAGGGACAATGAGCAGTTCTTC.

The chain links TRBV10-3 to TRBJ2-5; D possibly corresponds to TRBD1 (6 bases). The CDR3 is 16 amino acids. Trimming removed 5 bases from V and 2 bases from J, with 18 bases in between. CDR1 and CDR2 from the germline V gene are ENHRY and SYGVKD. As DNA, the CDR3 is TGTGCCATCAGTCTCCCCCCCAGGGGACCTCAAGAGACCCAGTACTTC. This sequence encodes CAISLPPRGPQETQYF.

This clone was seen a few times. The chain combines TRBV6-5 with TRBJ1-1; D is possibly TRBD1 (5 bases). The CDR3 length is 14 residues. Deletions cut 6 bases from V and 1 base from J, with 12 bases between. Per germline, CDR1 MNHEY and CDR2 SVGAGI. The CDR3 nucleotides read TGTGCCAGCAGGCGTGACAGAGAGAACACTGAAGCTTTCTTT. Translation: CASRRDRENTEAFF.

This chain connects TRBV19 to TRBJ2-5, with TRBD2 identical over 15 bases. The CDR3 contains 14 residues. Germline lookup yields CDR1 LNHDA and CDR2 SQIVND (reference sequence). J lost 7 bases, V lost 5 bases, and 2 bases had no gene match. CDR3 protein: CASSSGLAGGTQYF. For the CDR3, the DNA is TGTGCCAGTAGTTCGGGACTAGCGGGAGGGACCCAGTACTTC.

The chain has TRBV6-5 and TRBJ2-7, with 10 bases lining up with TRBD1. The germline V gene has CDR1 MNHEY and CDR2 SVGAGI. This CDR3 is built from 13 residues. With V trimmed by 10 bases and J by 4 bases, 7 bases remained unmatched. CDR3 DNA: TGTGCCACCCGGGGACAGGGGAGTTACGAGCAGTACTTC. This sequence encodes CATRGQGSYEQYF.

The rearrangement uses TRBV30 and TRBJ2-7; no definite D call. The CDR3 runs to 15 residues. Trimming cost V 0 bases and J 4 bases, with 16 bases left between them. Per germline, CDR1 GTSNPN and CDR2 SVGIG (reference sequence). The CDR3, as DNA: TGTGCCTGGAGTGTACCAAGTCTCCTAAAGTACGAGCAGTACTTC. Its translation is CAWSVPSLLKYEQYF.

This clone was detected only once. This rearrangement joins TRBV28 to TRBJ1-1; D is possibly TRBD1 (6 bases). There are 15 residues in the CDR3. Germline V lookup: CDR1 MDHEN, CDR2 SYDVKM. The V and J ends lost 6 bases and 7 bases respectively, with 21 bases between them. This CDR3 is CASRPMGHSLGEAFF. CDR3 nucleotides: TGTGCCAGCAGACCAATGGGACACAGTTTGGGTGAAGCTTTCTTT.

This chain connects TRBV11-1 to TRBJ2-2; D may be TRBD1 (5 bases). V was pared by 2 bases and J by 4 bases, with 8 bases between. The length of the CDR3 is 14 residues. CDR1 and CDR2 (germline): SGHAT, FQDESV (reference sequence). CDR3 in amino acids: CASSLSRATGELFF. CDR3 nucleotides: TGTGCCAGCAGCTTAAGCAGGGCCACCGGGGAGCTGTTTTTT.